This T cell receptor (beta chain) was sequenced for a study of shared clonotypes between healthy human individuals. On this clone itself: Its specificity is unknown.

Whole-study results and caveats: Clonotype sharing among donors was thought likely to change with sequencing depth. Sampling covered nothing but blood. Tissue TCR repertoires likely differ from those found in blood.

The CDR3 runs 18 residues. The junction had 15 bases not matched to a gene; V was cut back by 2 bases and J by 7 bases. Per the germline V gene, CDR1 is MRHNA and CDR2 is SNTAGT. Each subset's genomic DNA was split evenly across several immunoSEQ plates. The authors ran unsorted PBMC replicate PCRs on 300 ng DNA, approximately 30,000 T cell genomes. The data were produced by immunoSEQ multiplex PCR, yet TCRdb's version contains in-frame clones alone and is incomplete. This table has approximately 500,000 clones, around 80% appearing once. The receptor was derived from a woman aged 35 to 49 in good health. Some clones in this sample may be carry-over from other donors' samples. The sequenced sample was PBMCs. This sequence joins TRBV6-4 and TRBJ2-1, with 9 nucleotides matching TRBD2. CDR3 nucleotides: TGTGCCAGCAGTGACCCCCCGGGTACTGCGGGAGGGCGAAATGAGCAGTTCTTC. It codes for CASSDPPGTAGGRNEQFF.